This T cell receptor (beta chain) derives from a study of OX40 agonist ivuxolimab in advanced cancers. Study-wide context: Ivuxolimab was a fully human IgG2 agonistic monoclonal antibody targeting the costimulatory receptor OX40 (CD134). Intravenous ivuxolimab was administered to patients every 2 weeks at six dose levels: 0.01, 0.1, 0.3, 1.5, 3 and 10 mg/kg. Among the roughly 52 dose-escalation patients, 19 had hepatocellular carcinoma, approximately 15 melanoma, 9 renal cell carcinoma and 9 head and neck cancer. A male proportion of roughly 80% and a mean age of roughly 55 years, ranging from 23 to 79, were recorded for the dose-escalation cohort. Prior anti-PD-1, anti-PD-L1 or anti-CTLA-4 therapy was permitted, and checkpoint inhibitors had been received by roughly two fifths of dose-escalation patients. Partial responses occurred in three dose-escalation patients: two with cutaneous melanoma and one with hepatocellular carcinoma. Peripheral TCRbeta sequencing was intended to test whether TCR sequence diversity was altered and clonal T-cell expansion was caused by ivuxolimab. The monotherapy dose-escalation portion (N of about 49 patients) of the phase I ivuxolimab trial is reported in the paper. On the study overall, not on this receptor specifically: On average, CD8+ T cells showed more expanded clones than CD4+ T cells after ivuxolimab. The antigen specificity of the clonally expanded peripheral T cells was not determined. Low levels of normalized T-cell clonal expansion were also seen in some patients who did not respond. At doses of 0.1 to 3.0 mg/kg, clonal expansion of both CD4+ and CD8+ T cells in blood was seen between baseline and week 6. In partial responders in the 0.1-3.0 mg/kg groups, normalized peripheral clonal expansion was found to be among the lowest, especially among CD8+ T cells.

Patients with a history of autoimmune disease or receiving systemic immunosuppression were excluded from the trial. Peripheral blood for TCR sequencing was collected from all dose cohorts at baseline, on cycle 4 day 1, and on cycle 7 day 1. The samples were drawn from a first-in-human, open-label, multicenter phase I dose-escalation trial of ivuxolimab. Adults with locally advanced or metastatic melanoma, renal cell, hepatocellular, or head and neck squamous cell carcinoma were enrolled in the trial. Before TCR sequencing, CD4+ T cells and CD8+ T cells from peripheral blood were sorted into separate populations. The germline ends are 8 bases apart after V is trimmed by 1 base and J by 4 bases. The CDR3 holds 13 amino acids from the cysteine to the phenylalanine. CDR3 DNA is the only sequence kept; it has 39 bases, read in frame from the first base. The germline V gene gives CDR1 as SGHRS and CDR2 as YFSETQ.

Genomic DNA was extracted from sorted cells for sequencing of the TCRbeta CDR3 region. TCRbeta CDR3 regions were sequenced using the immunoSEQ Assay. In its TCRdb copy, this immuneACCESS table keeps in-frame sequences only and misses some clones. Where compared with another copy, unresolved V genes explain less than half of these, and the others have no known cause. The sample includes roughly 77,000 clones, with roughly 89% observed a single time. Under 0.7% of the sample rests with the top ten. As to this clone: What this receptor recognizes is not known. The input lacks base qualities; no much larger clone sits a single base away.

The sequence is built from TRBV5-1 and TRBJ2-5, with no confidently assigned D gene. This clonotype was sampled from an adult with an advanced solid tumor such as melanoma, head and neck, liver or kidney cancer. The sequencing here drew on CD4+ or CD8+ T cells sorted from blood, taken in a trial of the OX40 agonist ivuxolimab. The sequenced DNA: TGCGCCAGCAGCTTGAAGGGCGGAGAGACCCAGTACTTC. Translated, this is CASSLKGGETQYF. Full variable domain (CDR3 extended with the reference TRBV5-1 and TRBJ2-5 proteins): KAGVTQTPRYLIKTRGQQVTLSCSPISGHRSVSWYQQTPGQGLQFLFEYFSETQRNKGNFPGRFSGRQFSNSRSEMNVSTLELGDSALYLCASSLKGGETQYFGPGTRLLVL.